The source of this T cell receptor beta chain is a study of regulatory T cells in long-lasting Graves disease. Study conclusions and caveats: Whereas approximately 980 public clonotypes were shared by new patients, persistent patients shared more, at approximately 2,700.

At least ten counts were recorded for this clonotype. What it recognizes is unknown. Construction of the TCR beta libraries employed iRepertoire HTBI primers in conjunction with Arm-PCR of CDR3 regions. TCRdb passed the multiplex PCR reads through MiXCR, listing each CDR3 protein once. The sample includes under 250,000 distinct CDR3 sequences, roughly a fifth of them seen just once. Sample time point: newly diagnosed GD, antithyroid drugs for less than 3 months. There was RNA extracted from PBMCs, and the TCR library was made from it. This sample was also put to use in a study of T cells in Graves' hyperthyroidism and ophthalmopathy. As reported in that work: A patient was excluded if there was uncontrolled infection, other autoimmune disease, pregnancy or lactation. Using the HTBI primer set, a first-round RT-PCR was run on the TCR CDR3.

The sequence derives from a woman between 25 and 40 years old with Graves disease. Here the sequenced sample was peripheral blood mononuclear cells (PBMCs), taken at new diagnosis, from a patient treated with antithyroid drugs.

The DNA for the CDR3 is TGTGCCAGTAGTCCAGCCCGGAGGGGGCGAGGTGAAAAACTGTTTTTT. Amino acid sequence: CASSPARRGRGEKLFF. The rearrangement joins TRBV19 to TRBJ1-4; 7 positions match TRBD1. Germline-derived CDR1 and CDR2 are LNHDA and SQIVND (reference sequence). V was clipped by 5 bases and J by 7 bases; unmatched bases: 13. CDR3 length: 16 residues.